This is a list of T cell receptor beta chains from one sample in a study of CD8+CD57+ T cells in acquired aplastic anemia. TCRdb re-analysed the reads in MiXCR, keeping a single row per CDR3 protein. This sample has fewer than 200,000 distinct CDR3 sequences; about 50% occur once, and the top ten carry approximately 13%. The sequenced sample consisted of sorted CD4+, CD8+, or CD8+CD57+ T cells (not recorded which) from PBMCs. The receptors stem from a human donor with aplastic anemia. Each CDR3 is given with its conserved first and last residue.

>TRBJ1-3|TRBV20-1
CSARLQGWGNTIYF
>TRBJ1-6|TRBV12-3/TRBV12-4
CASSLAEVPLHF
>TRBJ2-5|TRBV3-1
CASSRNTGRETQYF
>TRBJ2-7|TRBV7-9
CASSWRNYEQYF
>TRBJ2-1|TRBV15
CATSRVGGLDNEQFF
>TRBJ1-1|TRBV2
CATSSTGGTEAFF
>TRBJ1-2|TRBV5-1
CASTGEGVRGYTF
>TRBJ2-6|TRBV13
CASSLGESRQGAIYGANVLTF
>TRBJ2-7|TRBV12-3/TRBV12-4
CASSLEGRGYEQYF
>TRBJ1-2|TRBV19
CASSLQGLHGYTF
>TRBJ2-5|TRBV10-2
CASRDSGGSQETQYF
>TRBJ2-1|TRBV24-1
CATSDLQGDYNEQFF
>TRBJ2-7|TRBV12-3/TRBV12-4
CASSSSNSYEQYF
>TRBJ1-6|TRBV2
CASSEGTPNSPLHF
>TRBJ1-2|TRBV5-1
CASTSSSQGIGYTF
>TRBJ1-6|TRBV7-8
CASSPGVRGLYSPLHF
>TRBJ1-6|TRBV28
CASSQILSPLHF
>TRBJ2-3|TRBV24-1
CATSGSVAGRDTQYF
>TRBJ2-7|TRBV6-1
CASSLQGQGTYEQYF
>TRBJ2-7|TRBV5-8
CASSLSEGTGEQYF
>TRBJ2-5|TRBV19
CASSILVRETQCF
>TRBJ1-4|TRBV29-1
CSAISDFNEKLFF
>TRBJ1-6|TRBV2
CAGRTGGDYSPLHF
>TRBJ2-1|TRBV6-1
CASSVLAGGNEQFF
>TRBJ2-1|TRBV7-2
CASSLGPSNNEQFF
>TRBJ2-7|TRBV5-6
CASSLSGPGEQYF